This T cell receptor beta chain was captured in a study of T cell responses to AZD1222 COVID-19 vaccine. Generated by immunoSEQ multiplex PCR, the TCRdb table keeps only in-frame clones and is missing some. The sample includes 200,000 or so clones, around 89% of them seen just once. Study conclusions and caveats: Just five to seven people given AZD1222 tested seropositive at baseline. Only after the peak T cell response were repertoires sampled.

Regarding this clone: Its antigen remains unknown. Its ends do not fully match the called genes, so a read error is possible.

CDR3 length: 15 amino acids. Germline CDR1 SSHAT, CDR2 FNYEAQ (reference sequence). J is TRBJ2-3 and V is TRBV7-7, with D possibly TRBD2 on 6 matching bases. The sequenced sample was peripheral blood, obtained on day 0 of AZD1222 vaccination. The receptor comes from an adult in good health. Here the CDR3 reads CASSLVGGGTDTQYF. CDR3 nucleotide sequence: TGTGCTAGCAGCTTAGTCGGGGGAGGCACAGATACGCAGTATTTT.